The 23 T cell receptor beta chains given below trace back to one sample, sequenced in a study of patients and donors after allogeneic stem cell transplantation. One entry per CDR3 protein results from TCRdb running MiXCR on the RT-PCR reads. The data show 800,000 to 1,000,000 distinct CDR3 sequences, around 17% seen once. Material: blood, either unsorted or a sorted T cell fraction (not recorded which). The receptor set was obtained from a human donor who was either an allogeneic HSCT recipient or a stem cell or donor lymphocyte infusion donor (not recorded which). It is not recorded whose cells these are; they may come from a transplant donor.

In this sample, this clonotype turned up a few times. The CDR3 is CASSGWDRVYEQYF. The CDR3, as DNA: TGTGCCAGCAGTGGTTGGGACAGGGTCTACGAGCAGTACTTC. The gene calls are TRBV28 and TRBJ2-7; 9 positions match TRBD1. After removal of 5 bases from V and 3 bases from J, the junction contained 5 bases not matched to a gene. Per germline, CDR1 MDHEN and CDR2 SYDVKM. The CDR3 runs 14 residues.

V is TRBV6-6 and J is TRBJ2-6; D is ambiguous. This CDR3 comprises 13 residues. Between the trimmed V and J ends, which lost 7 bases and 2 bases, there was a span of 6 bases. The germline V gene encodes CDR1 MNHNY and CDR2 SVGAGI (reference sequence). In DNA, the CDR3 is TGTGCCAGCATACGCCCTGGGGCCAACGTCCTGACTTTC. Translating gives CASIRPGANVLTF.

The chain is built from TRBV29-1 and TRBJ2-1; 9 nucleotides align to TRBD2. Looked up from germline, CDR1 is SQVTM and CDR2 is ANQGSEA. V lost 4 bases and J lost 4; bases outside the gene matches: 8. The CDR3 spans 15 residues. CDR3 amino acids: CSVAVTSGVYNEQFF. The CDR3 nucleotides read TGCAGCGTTGCCGTGACTAGCGGAGTTTACAATGAGCAGTTCTTC.

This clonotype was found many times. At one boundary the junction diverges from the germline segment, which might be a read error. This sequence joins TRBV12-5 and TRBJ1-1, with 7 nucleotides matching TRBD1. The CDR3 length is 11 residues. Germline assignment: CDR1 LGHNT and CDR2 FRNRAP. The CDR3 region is CASGIGQARDF. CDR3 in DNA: TGTGCTAGTGGTATCGGACAGGCGCGGGACTTT.

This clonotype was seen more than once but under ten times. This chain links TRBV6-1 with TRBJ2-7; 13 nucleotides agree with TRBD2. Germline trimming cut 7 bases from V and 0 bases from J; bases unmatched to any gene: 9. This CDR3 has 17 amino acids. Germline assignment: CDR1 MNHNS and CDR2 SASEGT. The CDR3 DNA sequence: TGTGCCAGCACTCGGGGACTAGCGGGAAGGAGCTCCTACGAGCAGTACTTC. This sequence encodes CASTRGLAGRSSYEQYF.

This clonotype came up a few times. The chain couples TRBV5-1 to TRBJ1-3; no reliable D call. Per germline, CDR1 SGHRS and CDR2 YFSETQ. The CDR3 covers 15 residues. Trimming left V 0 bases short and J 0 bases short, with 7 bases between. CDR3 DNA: TGCGCCAGCAGCTTGGCAGGTGACTCTGGAAACACCATATATTTT. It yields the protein CASSLAGDSGNTIYF.

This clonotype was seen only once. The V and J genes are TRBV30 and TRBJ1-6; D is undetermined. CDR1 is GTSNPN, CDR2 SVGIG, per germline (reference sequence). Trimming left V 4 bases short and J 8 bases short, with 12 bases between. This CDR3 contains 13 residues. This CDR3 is CAWTSGSYSPLHF. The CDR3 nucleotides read TGTGCCTGGACTTCGGGTTCTTATTCACCCCTCCACTTT. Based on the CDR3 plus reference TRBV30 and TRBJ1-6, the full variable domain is SQTIHQWPATLVQPVGSPLSLECTVEGTSNPNLYWYRQAAGRGLQLLFYSVGIGQISSEVPQNLSASRPQDRQFILSSKKLLLSDSGFYLCAWTSGSYSPLHFGNGTRLTVT.

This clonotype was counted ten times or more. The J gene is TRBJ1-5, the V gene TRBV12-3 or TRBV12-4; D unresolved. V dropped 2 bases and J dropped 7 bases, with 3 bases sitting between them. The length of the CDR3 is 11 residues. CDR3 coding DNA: TGTGCCAGCAGTTTAAGCCAGCCCCAGCATTTT. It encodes CASSLSQPQHF.

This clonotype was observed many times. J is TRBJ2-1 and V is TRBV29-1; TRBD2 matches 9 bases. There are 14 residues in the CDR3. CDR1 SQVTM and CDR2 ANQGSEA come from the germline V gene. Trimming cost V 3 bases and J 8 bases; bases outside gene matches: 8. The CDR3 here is CSVEGLAGTDEQFF. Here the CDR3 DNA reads TGCAGCGTTGAGGGCCTAGCGGGAACCGATGAGCAGTTCTTC.

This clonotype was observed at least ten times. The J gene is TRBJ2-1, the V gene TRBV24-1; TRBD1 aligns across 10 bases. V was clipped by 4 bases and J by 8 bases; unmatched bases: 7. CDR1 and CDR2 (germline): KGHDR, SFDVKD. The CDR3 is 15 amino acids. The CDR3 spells CATSDRKDRGYEQFF. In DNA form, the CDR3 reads TGTGCCACCAGTGACCGCAAGGACAGGGGGTATGAGCAGTTCTTC.

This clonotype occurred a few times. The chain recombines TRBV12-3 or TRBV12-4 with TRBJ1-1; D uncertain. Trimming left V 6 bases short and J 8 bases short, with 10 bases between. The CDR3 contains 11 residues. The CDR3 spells CASSSLREAFF. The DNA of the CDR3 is TGTGCCAGCAGCTCCTTAAGGGAAGCTTTCTTT.

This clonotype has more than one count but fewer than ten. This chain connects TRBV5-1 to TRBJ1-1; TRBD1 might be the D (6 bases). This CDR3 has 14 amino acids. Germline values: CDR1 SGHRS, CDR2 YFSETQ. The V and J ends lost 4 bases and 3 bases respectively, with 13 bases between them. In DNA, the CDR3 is TGCGCCAGCAGCGGCAGGGGTCTGGACACTGAAGCTTTCTTT. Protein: CASSGRGLDTEAFF.

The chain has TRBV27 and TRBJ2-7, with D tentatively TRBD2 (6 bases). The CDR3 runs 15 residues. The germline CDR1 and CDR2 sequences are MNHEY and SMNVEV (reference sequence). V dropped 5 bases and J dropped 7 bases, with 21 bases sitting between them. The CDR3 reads CASSRTGTFPLEQYF. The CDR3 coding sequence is TGTGCCAGCAGTCGCACCGGGACTTTCCCTTTGGAGCAGTACTTC.

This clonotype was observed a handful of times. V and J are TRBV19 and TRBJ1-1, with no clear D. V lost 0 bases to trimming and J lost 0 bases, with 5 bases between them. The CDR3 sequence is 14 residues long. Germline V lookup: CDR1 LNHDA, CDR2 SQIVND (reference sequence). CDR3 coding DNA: TGTGCCAGTAGTATAGACAGCCTGAACACTGAAGCTTTCTTT. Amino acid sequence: CASSIDSLNTEAFF.

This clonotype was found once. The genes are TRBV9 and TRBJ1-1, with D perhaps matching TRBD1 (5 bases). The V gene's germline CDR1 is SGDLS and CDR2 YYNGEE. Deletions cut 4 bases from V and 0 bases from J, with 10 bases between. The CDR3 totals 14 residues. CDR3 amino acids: CASSSEGMNTEAFF. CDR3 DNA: TGTGCCAGCAGCTCAGAGGGGATGAACACTGAAGCTTTCTTT.

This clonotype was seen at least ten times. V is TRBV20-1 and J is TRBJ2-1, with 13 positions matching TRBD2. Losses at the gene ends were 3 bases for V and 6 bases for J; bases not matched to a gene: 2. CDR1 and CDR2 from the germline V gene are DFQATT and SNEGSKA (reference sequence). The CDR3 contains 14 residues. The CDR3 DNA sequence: TGCAGTGCTAGCGGGACTAGCGGGATCAATGAGCAGTTCTTC. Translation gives CSASGTSGINEQFF.

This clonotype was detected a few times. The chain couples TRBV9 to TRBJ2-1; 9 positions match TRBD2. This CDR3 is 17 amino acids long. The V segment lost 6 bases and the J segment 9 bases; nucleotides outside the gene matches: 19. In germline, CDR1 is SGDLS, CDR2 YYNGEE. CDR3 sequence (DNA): TGTGCCAGCACCCCGCCCGACGGGACTAGCATCCTCAGTGAGCAGTTCTTC. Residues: CASTPPDGTSILSEQFF.

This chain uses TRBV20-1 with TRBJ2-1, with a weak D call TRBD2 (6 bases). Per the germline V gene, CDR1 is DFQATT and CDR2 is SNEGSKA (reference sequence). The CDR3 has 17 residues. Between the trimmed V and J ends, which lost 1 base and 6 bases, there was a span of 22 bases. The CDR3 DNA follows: TGCAGTGCTAGAGTTTGGAGGGAAGTTTGGGAGGCCAATGAGCAGTTCTTC. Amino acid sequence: CSARVWREVWEANEQFF.

The CDR3 spells CASSARPESSYNEQFF. CDR3 in DNA: TGTGCCAGCAGTGCTCGACCAGAGAGCTCCTACAATGAGCAGTTCTTC. The chain is built from TRBV12-3 or TRBV12-4 and TRBJ2-1; D is uncertain. This CDR3 comprises 16 residues. V lost 5 bases to trimming and J lost 0 bases, with 14 bases between them.

For the CDR3, the DNA is TGCGCCAGCAGCCTAATGGGAGGGACAGGATCTAAGAACACTGAAGCTTTCTTT. Amino acids: CASSLMGGTGSKNTEAFF. The rearrangement links TRBV5-1 to TRBJ1-1; 8 nucleotides match TRBD1. Germline V gene data show CDR1 as SGHRS and CDR2 as YFSETQ. This CDR3 comprises 18 residues. V dropped 4 bases and J dropped 1; count of bases not matched to a gene: 15.

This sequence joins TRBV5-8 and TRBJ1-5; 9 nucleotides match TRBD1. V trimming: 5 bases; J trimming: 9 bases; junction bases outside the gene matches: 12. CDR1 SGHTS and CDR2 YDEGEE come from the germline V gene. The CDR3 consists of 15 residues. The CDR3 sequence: CASRTDRGGRAPQHF. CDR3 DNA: TGTGCCAGCAGAACGGACAGGGGTGGTCGGGCGCCCCAGCATTTT.

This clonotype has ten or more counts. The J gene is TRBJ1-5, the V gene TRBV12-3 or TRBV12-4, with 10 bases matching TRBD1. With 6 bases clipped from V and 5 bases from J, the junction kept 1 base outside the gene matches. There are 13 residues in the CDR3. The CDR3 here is CASRGQGDQPQHF. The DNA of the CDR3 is TGTGCCAGCAGAGGACAGGGGGATCAGCCCCAGCATTTT.

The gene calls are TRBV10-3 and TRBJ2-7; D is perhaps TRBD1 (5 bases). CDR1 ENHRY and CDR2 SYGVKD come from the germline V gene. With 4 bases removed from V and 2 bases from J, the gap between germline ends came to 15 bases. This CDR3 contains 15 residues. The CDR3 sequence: CAISADTTTTYEQYF. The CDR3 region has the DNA TGTGCCATCAGTGCGGACACCACTACTACCTACGAGCAGTACTTC.